Listed here are 24 T cell receptor beta chains from one sample, sequenced in a study of T cells in Graves' hyperthyroidism and ophthalmopathy. Researchers took RNA transcripts and amplified the TCR beta CDR3 regions from them. A set of HTBI primers served as the primers for a first-round RT-PCR of the TCR CDR3. A single record per CDR3 protein comes from TCRdb applying MiXCR to the multiplex PCR reads. The sample yields about 400,000 distinct CDR3 sequences, 15% seen once. The sequenced material came from blood. These receptors came from a woman in her twenties or thirties with Graves' hyperthyroidism.

In this sample, this clonotype turned up many times. The chain links TRBV6-1 to TRBJ1-1; D is uncertain. Trimming shortened V by 6 bases and J by 2 bases, and 10 bases separated the two germline ends. Germline-derived CDR1 and CDR2 are MNHNS and SASEGT. This CDR3 region has 13 residues. CDR3 sequence: CASRTSRNTEAFF. CDR3 bases: TGTGCCAGCAGGACGAGTCGTAACACTGAAGCTTTCTTT.

The sample holds many counts of this clonotype. This chain links TRBV18 with TRBJ2-5; D is undetermined. This CDR3 has 13 residues. V was pared by 0 bases and J by 3 bases, with 5 bases between. Germline CDR1 and CDR2: KGHSH and LQKENI. CDR3 coding DNA: TGTGCCAGCTCACCACCAAACGAAGAGACCCAGTACTTC. This codes for CASSPPNEETQYF.

This sequence joins TRBV28 and TRBJ2-7, with a tentative D call TRBD2 (7 bases). Germline CDR1 MDHEN, CDR2 SYDVKM. Trimming took off 5 bases at V and 4 bases at J, with 18 bases between the two ends. The CDR3 has 15 residues. CDR3: CASSRPRGARYEQYF. CDR3 sequence (DNA): TGTGCCAGCAGTCGCCCTCGGGGGGCCAGATACGAGCAGTACTTC.

The CDR3 DNA reads as TGTGCCAGCAGTCGGCAGGGGACAGGGTTCTCTGAGCAGTTCTTC. It is translated as CASSRQGTGFSEQFF. The chain couples TRBV6-1 to TRBJ2-1; 9 bases are a match to TRBD1. The CDR3 has 15 amino acids. J was trimmed by 9 bases and V by 5 bases; bases with no gene match: 11. Germline V gene sequence: CDR1 MNHNS, CDR2 SASEGT.

This clonotype showed up many times. This chain joins TRBV2 and TRBJ2-1; D not certain. The germline CDR1 and CDR2 sequences are SNHLY and FYNNEI. V lost 7 bases and J 7 bases, leaving 14 bases between the germline ends. The CDR3 is made up of 13 amino acids. CDR3 DNA sequence: TGTGCCAGCATCCGCGACCCACAGAATGAGCAGTTCTTC. Translating gives CASIRDPQNEQFF.

With regard to this clonotype: A much larger clone lies one base from this, so it may be a read error. The gene calls are TRBV11-2 and TRBJ2-2; possibly TRBD1 or TRBD2 for D (6 bases each). CDR1 is SGHAT and CDR2 is FQNNGV in the germline V gene. The length of the CDR3 is 16 residues. CDR3 sequence reads: CASSLIAGQNTGGLFF. In nucleotides, the CDR3 is TGTGCCAGCAGCTTAATTGCAGGACAGAACACCGGGGGGCTGTTTTTT.

The rearrangement uses TRBV2 and TRBJ2-1; D not resolved. CDR3 length: 14 amino acids. In germline, CDR1 is SNHLY, CDR2 FYNNEI. V was trimmed by 5 bases and J by 8 bases, leaving 16 bases between them. The CDR3 spells CASSLSAYGDEQFF. The CDR3 DNA sequence: TGTGCCAGCAGTCTGAGCGCCTATGGGGATGAGCAGTTCTTC.

This clonotype showed up many times. The chain couples TRBV30 to TRBJ1-4, with D tentatively TRBD1 (5 bases). This CDR3 has 13 amino acids. Germline-derived CDR1 and CDR2 are GTSNPN and SVGIG (reference sequence). Trimming removed 1 base at V and 7 bases at J, with 10 bases between. CDR3 DNA: TGTGCCTGGAGTGGGACACACGGTGAAAAACTGTTTTTT. Translating it yields CAWSGTHGEKLFF. Supplemented by reference TRBV30 and TRBJ1-4, the full variable domain reads SQTIHQWPATLVQPVGSPLSLECTVEGTSNPNLYWYRQAAGRGLQLLFYSVGIGQISSEVPQNLSASRPQDRQFILSSKKLLLSDSGFYLCAWSGTHGEKLFFGSGTQLSVL.

There are many counts of this clonotype. The chain combines TRBV10-1 with TRBJ2-2; D remains unclear. The V gene's germline CDR1 is WNHNN and CDR2 SYGVQD (reference sequence). V lost 2 bases and J 6 bases, leaving 10 bases between the germline ends. The CDR3 sequence is 14 residues long. This CDR3 is CASSEGRASGELFF. For the CDR3, the DNA is TGCGCCAGCAGTGAGGGCCGGGCATCCGGGGAGCTGTTTTTT.

The chain links TRBV6-1 to TRBJ2-3; tentative D call: TRBD2 (5 bases). The CDR3 spans 14 residues. Deletions cut 4 bases from V and 0 bases from J, with 8 bases between. Looked up from germline, CDR1 is MNHNS and CDR2 is SASEGT. Here the CDR3 reads CASSARTSTDTQYF. In DNA form, the CDR3 reads TGTGCCAGCAGTGCAAGGACTAGCACAGATACGCAGTATTTT.

This clonotype was recorded many times. The chain couples TRBV28 to TRBJ2-2; TRBD1 is a possible D gene (6 bases). Germline-derived CDR1 and CDR2 are MDHEN and SYDVKM. V was cut by 6 bases and J by 6 bases, with 14 bases left in between. The CDR3 consists of 14 residues. The CDR3: CASRRGGSAGELFF. CDR3 DNA sequence: TGTGCCAGCAGGAGAGGGGGAAGTGCCGGGGAGCTGTTTTTT.

J is TRBJ2-7 and V is TRBV20-1; weak D call: TRBD2 (6 bases). Germline-derived CDR1 and CDR2 are DFQATT and SNEGSKA (reference sequence). V shed 1 base and J shed 7 bases, with 8 bases lying between them. This CDR3 has 11 amino acids. The CDR3 bases are TGCAGTGCTAGAGTTCGGGGGGAGCAGTACTTC. This sequence encodes CSARVRGEQYF.

There are a few counts of this clonotype. The chain recombines TRBV11-2 with TRBJ2-3; 9 positions agree with TRBD2. CDR1 and CDR2 from the germline V gene are SGHAT and FQNNGV. V shed 2 bases, J shed 0 bases, and the junction held 15 bases outside the gene matches. The length of the CDR3 is 20 residues. This chain's CDR3 is CASSLRTGGREVRSTDTQYF. CDR3 DNA: TGTGCCAGCAGCTTAAGGACTGGCGGGAGGGAGGTGAGAAGCACAGATACGCAGTATTTT.

This clonotype is medium-sized. The V call is TRBV7-2, the J call TRBJ2-3; TRBD2 aligns across 12 bases. Trimming took 1 base from V and 4 from J; bases not matched to a gene: 3. Looked up from germline, CDR1 is SGHTA and CDR2 is FQGNSA. The CDR3 runs to 16 residues. CDR3 in amino acids: CASSLVGTSGSDTQYF. In DNA, the CDR3 is TGTGCCAGCAGCTTAGTAGGGACTAGCGGGTCAGATACGCAGTATTTT. Combining the CDR3 with reference TRBV7-2 and TRBJ2-3 gives the whole variable domain GAGVSQSPSNKVTEKGKDVELRCDPISGHTALYWYRQSLGQGLEFLIYFQGNSAPDKSGLPSDRFSAERTGGSVSTLTIQRTQQEDSAVYLCASSLVGTSGSDTQYFGPGTRLTVL.

This clonotype was detected a few times. This chain links TRBV5-4 with TRBJ2-1; 11 bases agree with TRBD2. V lost 0 bases, J lost 7 bases, and 3 bases stayed unmatched. CDR1 and CDR2 (germline): SGHNT, YYREEE (reference sequence). This CDR3 contains 15 residues. CDR3 region: CASSLELAGDNEQFF. DNA of the CDR3: TGTGCCAGCAGCTTGGAACTAGCGGGAGATAATGAGCAGTTCTTC.

This clonotype was observed a few times. V gene TRBV6-1 combines with J gene TRBJ2-3; D is undetermined. V lost 7 bases and J lost 1, with 9 bases in between. Germline V gene sequence: CDR1 MNHNS, CDR2 SASEGT. CDR3 length: 13 amino acids. CDR3 sequence: CASIEDGTDTQYF. The CDR3 DNA reads as TGTGCCAGCATCGAGGACGGCACAGATACGCAGTATTTT.

The V call is TRBV5-6, the J call TRBJ2-7, with TRBD1 matching 8 bases. With 5 bases clipped from V and 3 bases from J, the junction kept 13 bases outside the gene matches. The CDR3 totals 16 residues. The germline V gene has CDR1 SGHDT and CDR2 YYEEEE. CDR3 amino acids: CASRTSPGQAIYEQYF. As DNA, the CDR3 is TGTGCCAGCAGAACCTCTCCGGGACAGGCGATCTACGAGCAGTACTTC.

This clonotype was seen many times. The rearrangement links TRBV27 to TRBJ2-7; TRBD1 might be the D (6 bases). V lost 5 bases to trimming and J lost 5 bases, with 22 bases between them. Looked up from germline, CDR1 is MNHEY and CDR2 is SMNVEV (reference sequence). CDR3 length: 16 residues. CDR3 coding DNA: TGTGCCAGCAGTCCATCCGGGACACGCCATTCACACGAGCAGTACTTC. Translated: CASSPSGTRHSHEQYF.

This clonotype was found a few times. The rearrangement links TRBV19 to TRBJ2-1, with a weak D call TRBD1 (6 bases). V was cut by 5 bases and J by 6 bases, with 11 bases left in between. The CDR3 is 13 amino acids. CDR1 and CDR2 (germline): LNHDA, SQIVND (reference sequence). This CDR3 is CASSEVGGNEQFF. The CDR3 DNA is TGTGCCAGTAGTGAGGTAGGGGGCAATGAGCAGTTCTTC.

The chain uses TRBV15 and TRBJ2-7, with D perhaps matching TRBD2 (6 bases). Deletions cut 7 bases from V and 0 bases from J, with 13 bases between. The CDR3 extends over 14 amino acids. Per the germline V gene, CDR1 is LNHNV and CDR2 is YYDKDF (reference sequence). CDR3 in amino acids: CATTSGLSSYEQYF. The CDR3, as DNA: TGTGCCACCACCTCGGGACTCTCCTCCTACGAGCAGTACTTC.

This rearrangement joins TRBV19 to TRBJ2-5; 13 bases align to TRBD2. The ends lost 1 base at V and 7 bases at J; junction bases unmatched: 9. The CDR3 has 17 residues. The germline gives CDR1 LNHDA, CDR2 SQIVND (reference sequence). The CDR3: CASSIGTSGRPPGTQYF. The CDR3 bases are TGTGCCAGTAGTATAGGGACTAGCGGGAGACCACCAGGGACCCAGTACTTC.

In its sample, this clonotype was seen many times. The chain combines TRBV28 with TRBJ1-5; D is undetermined. Germline V gene data show CDR1 as MDHEN and CDR2 as SYDVKM. V shed 5 bases and J shed 7 bases, with 18 bases lying between them. The CDR3 sequence is 15 residues long. The CDR3 here is CASSPPPLGSQPQHF. CDR3 DNA: TGTGCCAGCAGTCCCCCCCCGTTGGGGTCGCAGCCCCAGCATTTT.

This clonotype was seen repeatedly, ten times or more. The genes are TRBV5-1 and TRBJ1-1, with a tentative D call TRBD1 (5 bases). This CDR3 contains 14 residues. Per germline, CDR1 SGHRS and CDR2 YFSETQ. Trimming shortened V by 0 bases and J by 1 base, and 7 bases separated the two germline ends. The CDR3 loop is CASSLDRTNTEAFF. The CDR3 DNA follows: TGCGCCAGCAGCTTGGACAGGACGAACACTGAAGCTTTCTTT. Together with reference TRBV5-1 and TRBJ1-1, the CDR3 gives the full variable domain: KAGVTQTPRYLIKTRGQQVTLSCSPISGHRSVSWYQQTPGQGLQFLFEYFSETQRNKGNFPGRFSGRQFSNSRSEMNVSTLELGDSALYLCASSLDRTNTEAFFGQGTRLTVV.

The V gene is TRBV28, the J gene TRBJ2-7; 7 bases are a match to TRBD2. Unmatched junction bases numbered 3, after V lost 2 bases and J lost 2 bases. Germline V gene lookup returns CDR1 MDHEN and CDR2 SYDVKM. CDR3 length equals 14 residues. CDR3 DNA sequence: TGTGCCAGCAGTTTACGGGGGGAAACCTACGAGCAGTACTTC. This translates into CASSLRGETYEQYF.